The 2 T cell receptor beta chains given below trace back to one sample, sequenced in a study of blood T cell repertoires in COVID-19. Sequenced by immunoSEQ multiplex PCR; TCRdb stores in-frame clones only, minus some. The data show around 380,000 clones, about 80% seen once. The sequencing sample was made of peripheral blood. The receptors stem from a human donor with acute or convalescent COVID-19. The donor label of this sample is uncertain.

The V and J genes are TRBV18 and TRBJ2-7; D may be TRBD2 (5 bases). The CDR3 runs to 16 residues. Germline CDR1 reads KGHSH; CDR2 reads LQKENI. Trimming removed 3 bases from V and 2 bases from J, with 17 bases in between. CDR3 DNA: TGTGCCAGCTCACCCGGCGAGGGTAGGGTCACCTACGAGCAGTACTTC. Translating gives CASSPGEGRVTYEQYF.

The chain joins TRBV18 to TRBJ2-5; the D gene is possibly TRBD1 (6 bases). CDR1 is KGHSH and CDR2 is LQKENI in the germline V gene. This CDR3 has 12 residues. The V end lost 6 bases, the J end lost 11 bases, and 16 bases lay between the germline ends. Here the CDR3 DNA reads TGTGCCAGCTCGCCAGGGGCCCCGGTTCAGTACTTC. It yields the protein CASSPGAPVQYF.